This T cell receptor beta chain was sequenced in a study of PD-1 blockade in classical Hodgkin lymphoma. Every patient relapsed after autologous stem cell transplantation, and brentuximab vedotin exposure varied. The germline V gene encodes CDR1 LNHDA and CDR2 SQIVND (reference sequence). V trimming: 5 bases; J trimming: 7 bases; junction bases outside the gene matches: 11. The CDR3 sequence is 15 residues long. The protocol was immunoSEQ multiplex PCR, while the TCRdb copy is restricted to in-frame clones and leaves out a portion. Of about 19,000 clones in the sample, more than 80% were seen once. V and J are TRBV19 and TRBJ1-3; 7 bases agree with TRBD1. The specimen was peripheral blood mononuclear cells (PBMCs), collected before the second cycle of nivolumab. This receptor was taken from a human donor with classical Hodgkin lymphoma. The CDR3 DNA reads TGTGCCAGTAGTCCCGCCGAGACAGGGTCGAACACCATATATTTT. Translation: CASSPAETGSNTIYF.